The next 18 T cell receptor beta chains were all read from a single sample in a study of T cell responses to AZD1222 COVID-19 vaccine. The table came from immunoSEQ multiplex PCR; TCRdb's copy has only in-frame clones and leaves some out. The sample consists of 150,000 to 180,000 clones, about 86% of them appearing once. The sample consisted of peripheral blood, taken on day 0 of MenACWY control vaccination. Receptor source: an adult in good health.

This rearrangement joins TRBV2 to TRBJ2-2, with 11 bases fitting TRBD1. V was pared by 7 bases and J by 3 bases, with 4 bases of the junction left unmatched. The CDR3 length is 15 residues. The V gene's germline CDR1 is SNHLY and CDR2 FYNNEI. In DNA, the CDR3 is TGTGCCAGCACCCGGGACAGGGGGGACACCGGGGAGCTGTTTTTT. This encodes CASTRDRGDTGELFF.

This sequence joins TRBV7-9 and TRBJ2-1; D is tentatively TRBD1 or TRBD2 (5 bases each). The CDR3 is 16 amino acids. V lost 1 base, J lost 9 bases, and 19 bases lay in between. The V gene's germline CDR1 is SEHNR and CDR2 FQNEAQ (reference sequence). The DNA of the CDR3 is TGTGCCAGCAGCTTAGTTGGAAACAGAGGGGCAGGTGAGCAGTTCTTC. Its translation: CASSLVGNRGAGEQFF.

The genes are TRBV9 and TRBJ1-6; 7 bases match TRBD1. The germline V gene encodes CDR1 SGDLS and CDR2 YYNGEE. This CDR3 has 14 amino acids. With V trimmed by 3 bases and J by 10 bases, 7 bases remained unmatched. In DNA form, the CDR3 reads TGTGCCAGCAGCGCCGGGACAGCTTCCTCACCCCTCCACTTT. Its protein is CASSAGTASSPLHF.

The chain carries TRBV6-5 and TRBJ2-3; the D call may be TRBD1 or TRBD2 (6 bases each). Germline V gene sequence: CDR1 MNHEY, CDR2 SVGAGI. This CDR3 comprises 15 residues. V was shortened by 8 bases and J by 5 bases, with 20 bases between the two germline ends. CDR3 coding DNA: TGTGCCAGCCAAAGGTCGGCAGGAGGGGGAGATACGCAGTATTTT. This translates into CASQRSAGGGDTQYF.

The V call is TRBV25-1, the J call TRBJ1-6; D uncertain. The ends were cut back, 3 bases at V and 7 bases at J, with 4 bases in the middle. There are 12 residues in the CDR3. Germline V CDR1 and CDR2: MGHDK, SYGVNS. CDR3: CASSEGNSPLHF. CDR3 sequence (DNA): TGTGCCAGCAGTGAGGGAAATTCACCCCTCCACTTT. Based on the CDR3 plus reference TRBV25-1 and TRBJ1-6, the full variable domain is EADIYQTPRYLVIGTGKKITLECSQTMGHDKMYWYQQDPGMELHLIHYSYGVNSTEKGDLSSESTVSRIRTEHFPLTLESARPSHTSQYLCASSEGNSPLHFGNGTRLTVT.

The J gene is TRBJ2-2, the V gene TRBV14; D is uncertain. The CDR3 is 13 residues long. V was pared by 4 bases and J by 2 bases, with 5 bases between. Germline lookup yields CDR1 SGHDN and CDR2 FVKESK. The chain's CDR3 is CASSLVNTGELFF. CDR3 DNA sequence: TGTGCCAGCAGCCTTGTCAACACCGGGGAGCTGTTTTTT.

V usage is TRBV21-1 and J usage is TRBJ1-2. TRBV21-1 is termed a pseudogene. The CDR3 runs to 16 residues. DNA of the CDR3: TGTGCCAGCAGCAAAGCGGGAGAAGGATCTAACTATGGCTACACCTTC. It yields the protein CASSKAGEGSNYGYTF.

The chain has TRBV5-1 and TRBJ2-3; D is possibly TRBD2 (6 bases). The V gene's germline CDR1 is SGHRS and CDR2 YFSETQ. The CDR3 extends over 16 amino acids. Between the trimmed V and J ends, which lost 4 bases and 0 bases, there was a span of 15 bases. DNA for the CDR3: TGCGCCAGCAGCGGCGGGACTGCAACTAGCACAGATACGCAGTATTTT. This sequence encodes CASSGGTATSTDTQYF.

The rearrangement links TRBV5-1 to TRBJ2-1, with 10 bases that match TRBD2. Losses at the gene ends were 2 bases for V and 8 bases for J; bases not matched to a gene: 4. Per germline, CDR1 SGHRS and CDR2 YFSETQ. The CDR3 is made up of 14 amino acids. CDR3 in DNA: TGCGCCAGCAGCTTTAGCGGGAGGTCGGATGAGCAGTTCTTC. Amino acid sequence: CASSFSGRSDEQFF.

J is TRBJ1-1 and V is TRBV18, with a possible D match to TRBD1 (6 bases). From germline, CDR1 is KGHSH and CDR2 LQKENI. There are 15 residues in the CDR3. The V and J ends lost 0 bases and 3 bases respectively, with 11 bases between them. CDR3 loop: CASSPPNAGDTEAFF. The CDR3 nucleotides are TGTGCCAGCTCACCACCGAATGCAGGGGACACTGAAGCTTTCTTT.

This clone has only a few counts. The chain couples TRBV25-1 to TRBJ2-1; TRBD2 agrees at 14 bases. The germline V gene encodes CDR1 MGHDK and CDR2 SYGVNS. J was trimmed by 5 bases and V by 8 bases; bases with no gene match: 2. This CDR3 spans 14 amino acids. CDR3 DNA: TGTGCCAGCCGGACTAGCGGGGGGCACAATGAGCAGTTCTTC. Its protein product is CASRTSGGHNEQFF. Using reference TRBV25-1 and TRBJ2-1 for the parts outside the CDR3, the full variable domain is EADIYQTPRYLVIGTGKKITLECSQTMGHDKMYWYQQDPGMELHLIHYSYGVNSTEKGDLSSESTVSRIRTEHFPLTLESARPSHTSQYLCASRTSGGHNEQFFGPGTRLTVL.

J is TRBJ1-4 and V is TRBV7-8; D unresolved. V lost 4 bases and J 0 bases, leaving 6 bases between the germline ends. Germline assignment: CDR1 SGHVS and CDR2 FQNEAQ. This CDR3 region has 14 residues. CDR3 bases: TGTGCCAGCAGCTACGATGCAACTAATGAAAAACTGTTTTTT. Encoded protein: CASSYDATNEKLFF.

The chain couples TRBV6-2 or TRBV6-3 to TRBJ1-2; no clear D gene. Per the germline V gene, CDR1 is MNHEY and CDR2 is SVGEGT. There are 14 residues in the CDR3. V was trimmed by 1 base and J by 8 bases, leaving 14 bases between them. CDR3 sequence reads: CASSYWMNRQGYTF. CDR3 bases: TGTGCCAGCAGTTACTGGATGAACCGACAAGGCTACACCTTC.

This clone turned up a few times. The V call is TRBV30, the J call TRBJ1-5, with D uncertain. CDR1 is GTSNPN, CDR2 SVGIG, per germline (reference sequence). V lost 4 bases, J lost 7 bases, and 11 bases lay in between. This CDR3 spans 12 amino acids. The DNA for the CDR3 is TGTGCCTGGATCCTTATGGGGCAGCCCCAGCATTTT. Protein sequence: CAWILMGQPQHF.

The chain couples TRBV6-5 to TRBJ1-2, with D possibly being TRBD1 (6 bases). Germline V gene data show CDR1 as MNHEY and CDR2 as SVGAGI. The CDR3 covers 14 residues. Trimming stripped 6 bases from V and 3 bases from J, with 14 bases between. Here the CDR3 reads CASRSRGADYGYTF. In DNA form, the CDR3 reads TGTGCCAGCAGAAGCAGGGGAGCAGACTATGGCTACACCTTC.

V and J are TRBV28 and TRBJ1-3; D call uncertain. This CDR3 comprises 16 residues. The V gene lost 5 bases and the J gene lost 0 bases, with 14 bases spanning the gap. Per germline, CDR1 MDHEN and CDR2 SYDVKM. The CDR3 DNA is TGTGCCAGCAGTGCCGGACGGCTGAGCTCTGGAAACACCATATATTTT. Its translation is CASSAGRLSSGNTIYF. The whole variable domain, remainder taken from reference TRBV28 and TRBJ1-3, is DVKVTQSSRYLVKRTGEKVFLECVQDMDHENMFWYRQDPGLGLRLIYFSYDVKMKEKGDIPEGYSVSREKKERFSLILESASTNQTSMYLCASSAGRLSSGNTIYFGEGSWLTVV.

V gene TRBV11-2 combines with J gene TRBJ1-1; D gene uncertain. There are 12 residues in the CDR3. The germline V and J ends were trimmed by 5 bases and 3 bases, with 7 bases remaining between them. Germline lookup yields CDR1 SGHAT and CDR2 FQNNGV. The CDR3 nucleotides are TGTGCCAGCAGCATTAGGGACACTGAAGCTTTCTTT. Translating gives CASSIRDTEAFF.

The chain carries TRBV28 and TRBJ1-6; a weak D match, TRBD1 (5 bases). Germline V gene lookup returns CDR1 MDHEN and CDR2 SYDVKM. Trimming cost V 6 bases and J 1 base, with 16 bases left between them. This CDR3 comprises 17 residues. Here the CDR3 DNA reads TGTGCCAGCAGGCCACCCCCAGGGCCGTCCTATAATTCACCCCTCCACTTT. Its translation: CASRPPPGPSYNSPLHF.